This T cell receptor beta chain is from a study of cytomegalovirus exposure and HLA in healthy donors. Findings of the study overall: Presence/absence analyses rested on an assumption that sequencing depth was roughly uniform across donors. Among the CMV-associated chains, three were confirmed in vitro as specific for CMV antigens.

To note about this clone: The antigen is undetermined.

PCR amplification relied on 60 Vbeta primers (plus 13 Jbeta primers). How the authors handled the data: Around 9.9 million shared chains were among the approximately 87 million unique TCR beta chains that a later analysis counted. Libraries were prepared by immunoSEQ multiplex PCR; TCRdb keeps only in-frame clonotypes and omits some of them. The DNA gave D and trimming, while V, J and clone size come from that table. The profile shows 170,000 or so clones, approximately 84% of them singletons. The germline CDR1 and CDR2 sequences are SGDLS and YYNGEE. This CDR3 comprises 14 residues. Trimming cost V 0 bases and J 4 bases, with 10 bases left between them. Participants comprised healthy donors of bone marrow.

The specimen was PBMCs. The clonotype was recovered from a girl aged 10 to 17 in good health and CMV-seropositive. This chain joins TRBV9 and TRBJ1-2; no reliable D call. DNA of the CDR3: TGTGCCAGCAGCGTAGGAGAGGGTACCTATGGCTACACCTTC. Translating gives CASSVGEGTYGYTF.